Sequencing of this T cell receptor (beta chain) was carried out in a study of cytomegalovirus exposure and HLA in healthy donors. The protocol was immunoSEQ multiplex PCR, while the TCRdb copy is restricted to in-frame clones and leaves out a portion. The top ten hold roughly 0.88% of the sample, which has roughly 310,000 clones, roughly 88% seen once. Study outcomes and limitations: TCR sequences were mostly rare, though some public TCRs occurred in many donors.

Losses at the gene ends were 4 bases for V and 7 bases for J; bases not matched to a gene: 16. Germline lookup yields CDR1 WSHSY and CDR2 SAAADI. This CDR3 region has 17 residues. A note on this clone: Its antigen is not known.

The donors were members of the approximately 120-subject validation cohort (separate from the approximately 670-subject first cohort). The sample taken for sequencing was PBMCs. The V gene is TRBV10-2, the J gene TRBJ2-7; 10 bases agree with TRBD1. The receptor comes from a young man in good health and CMV-seronegative. The CDR3: CASSVLRGQGQRKEQYF. As DNA, the CDR3 is TGCGCCAGCAGTGTGTTGAGGGGACAGGGGCAAAGGAAAGAGCAGTACTTC.